The source of this T cell receptor (beta chain) is a study of tumor-infiltrating lymphocytes in localized non-small cell lung cancer. Study-wide results and limits: No link was found between tumor T-cell fraction and recurrence-free survival. Available tissue quantity limited TCR sequencing to a patient subset.

Sequenced by immunoSEQ multiplex PCR; TCRdb stores in-frame clones only, minus some. The table includes about 12,000 clones, less than 90% detected once. With regard to this clone: The antigen is not known.

Trimming cost V 7 bases and J 5 bases, with 16 bases left between them. CDR3 size: 13 residues. Germline CDR1 reads SGHRS; CDR2 reads YFSETQ. The V call is TRBV5-1, the J call TRBJ2-7; D uncertain. This sequence originates from a human donor with non-small cell lung cancer. Sequenced material: lung tumor tissue. For the CDR3, the DNA is TGCGCCAGCGCATCCCCCCTCGGTGACGAGCAGTACTTC. Encoded protein: CASASPLGDEQYF.